Listed below are T cell receptor beta chains from one sample, sequenced in a study of cytomegalovirus exposure and HLA in healthy donors. Measured with immunoSEQ multiplex PCR; TCRdb has only the in-frame clones, and not every one. Of about 98,000 clones in the sample, roughly 70% are singletons; the top ten hold roughly 2.5%. The sample comprised PBMCs. These receptors were collected from a man aged 45 to 65 in good health and CMV-seronegative. Both conserved end residues are part of each CDR3. A D gene is named only where the DNA matches it firmly. Clone size appears in some rows only: once, few, many, or a class for an expanded clone.

V: TRBV15
J: TRBJ1-5
D: NA
size: NA
DNA: TGTGCCACCAGCTCAGCTTCCAGGGGGCCCCAGCATTTT
CDR3: CATSSASRGPQHF

V: TRBV28
J: TRBJ2-5
D: NA
size: NA
DNA: TGTGCCAGCAGTCTTAGGCGGGAAGAGACCCAGTACTTC
CDR3: CASSLRREETQYF

V: TRBV19
J: TRBJ1-5
D: NA
size: NA
DNA: TGTGCCAGTAGTATCACGGGGGACAATCAGCCCCAGCATTTT
CDR3: CASSITGDNQPQHF

V: TRBV7-2
J: TRBJ2-7
D: TRBD1
size: NA
DNA: TGTGCCAGCAGCCGCGTAACAGGGGGCAAGTACGAGCAGTACTTC
CDR3: CASSRVTGGKYEQYF

V: TRBV29-1
J: TRBJ1-5
D: NA
size: few
DNA: TGCAGCGTCGTTTTAAATACGGGCAATCAGCCCCAGCATTTT
CDR3: CSVVLNTGNQPQHF

V: TRBV6-5
J: TRBJ1-5
D: TRBD1
size: NA
DNA: TGTGCCAGCAGTTACGACAGGGGGCGGAATCAGCCCCAGCATTTT
CDR3: CASSYDRGRNQPQHF

V: TRBV9
J: TRBJ2-1
D: TRBD2
size: NA
DNA: TGTGCCAGCAGCCCCCGGACTAGCGGGAGTATCTACAATGAGCAGTTCTTC
CDR3: CASSPRTSGSIYNEQFF

V: TRBV30
J: TRBJ2-3
D: NA
size: NA
DNA: TGTGCCTGGAGAGGGACTGTCACAGATACGCAGTATTTT
CDR3: CAWRGTVTDTQYF

V: TRBV5-5
J: TRBJ1-1
D: TRBD1
size: few
DNA: TGTGCCAGCAGCTTTGGGGCCAATCGGGGTCAGGGGGCCTCTGAAGCTTTCTTT
CDR3: CASSFGANRGQGASEAFF

V: TRBV28
J: TRBJ2-7
D: TRBD1
size: once
DNA: TGTGCCAGCAGCCCGGGACAGGGCTACGAGCAGTACTTC
CDR3: CASSPGQGYEQYF

V: TRBV4-1
J: TRBJ1-2
D: NA
size: NA
DNA: TGCGCCAGCAGCCAAGCAGGGGAGAACTATGGCTACACCTTC
CDR3: CASSQAGENYGYTF

V: TRBV9
J: TRBJ2-5
D: NA
size: NA
DNA: TGTGCCAGCAGCGTAACAATGGGCCCACAAGAGACCCAGTACTTC
CDR3: CASSVTMGPQETQYF

V: TRBV6-5
J: TRBJ2-7
D: NA
size: few
DNA: TGTGCCAGCAGCCGGCAGAGAGGCTCCTACGAGCAGTACTTC
CDR3: CASSRQRGSYEQYF

V: TRBV18
J: TRBJ1-6
D: TRBD1
size: NA
DNA: TGTGCCAGCTCACCGGGACAGCCGTATAATTCACCCCTCCACTTT
CDR3: CASSPGQPYNSPLHF

V: TRBV7-3
J: TRBJ2-1
D: NA
size: NA
DNA: TGTGCCAGCAGCCCGGGTCTATCTAGCTCCTACAATGAGCAGTTCTTC
CDR3: CASSPGLSSSYNEQFF

V: TRBV5-8
J: TRBJ2-1
D: NA
size: NA
DNA: TGTGCCAGCAGCTTGGCCGCTATTCCGGGGGAGCAGTTCTTC
CDR3: CASSLAAIPGEQFF

V: TRBV2
J: TRBJ1-2
D: NA
size: NA
DNA: TGTGCCAGCAGTGCGGACAGTAACTATGGCTACACCTTC
CDR3: CASSADSNYGYTF

V: TRBV7-9
J: TRBJ1-5
D: TRBD1
size: NA
DNA: TGTGCCAGCAGCACCGCGGGACAGGGTAACAATCAGCCCCAGCATTTT
CDR3: CASSTAGQGNNQPQHF

V: TRBV19
J: TRBJ1-5
D: NA
size: NA
DNA: TGTGCCAGTAGTATCCGTCGTGGGGGCGGCAATCAGCCCCAGCATTTT
CDR3: CASSIRRGGGNQPQHF

V: TRBV2
J: TRBJ1-4
D: NA
size: few
DNA: TGTGCCAGCAGTGAAGTACGGGGTCTAAATGAAAAACTGTTTTTT
CDR3: CASSEVRGLNEKLFF

V: TRBV4-3
J: TRBJ2-5
D: TRBD2
size: NA
DNA: TGCGCCAGCAGCCAAGCCCATAGGCGGGGGGAAGAGACCCAGTACTTC
CDR3: CASSQAHRRGEETQYF

V: TRBV7-9
J: TRBJ2-5
D: NA
size: NA
DNA: TGTGCCAGCAGCCTAGAAACGTCAGGCGGGTACCAAGAGACCCAGTACTTC
CDR3: CASSLETSGGYQETQYF

V: TRBV6-6
J: TRBJ2-5
D: TRBD1
size: NA
DNA: TGTGCCAGCAGTATTGGACAGGGGAGTCAAGAGACCCAGTACTTC
CDR3: CASSIGQGSQETQYF

V: TRBV27
J: TRBJ2-3
D: NA
size: few
DNA: TGTGCCAGCAGTTTATCAGTGCCGGGGATTGATACGCAGTATTTT
CDR3: CASSLSVPGIDTQYF

V: TRBV28
J: TRBJ1-1
D: TRBD1
size: NA
DNA: TGTGCCAGCAGTACGACAGGGAAGAACACTGAAGCTTTCTTT
CDR3: CASSTTGKNTEAFF

V: TRBV18
J: TRBJ2-3
D: TRBD1
size: NA
DNA: TGTGCCAGCTCACCAGAAGGGACAGTATATGCAGATACGCAGTATTTT
CDR3: CASSPEGTVYADTQYF